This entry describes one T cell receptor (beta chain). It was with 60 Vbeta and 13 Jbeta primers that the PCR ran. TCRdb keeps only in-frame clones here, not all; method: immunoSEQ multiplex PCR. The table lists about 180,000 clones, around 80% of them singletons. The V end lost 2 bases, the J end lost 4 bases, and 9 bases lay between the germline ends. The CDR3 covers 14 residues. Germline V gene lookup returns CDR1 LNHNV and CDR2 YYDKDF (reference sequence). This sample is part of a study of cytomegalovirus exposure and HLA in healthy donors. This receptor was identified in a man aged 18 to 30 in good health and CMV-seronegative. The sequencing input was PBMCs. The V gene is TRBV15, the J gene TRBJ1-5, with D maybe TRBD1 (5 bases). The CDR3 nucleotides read TGTGCCACCAGCAGATTGGGGGGGAATCAGCCCCAGCATTTT. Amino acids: CATSRLGGNQPQHF.